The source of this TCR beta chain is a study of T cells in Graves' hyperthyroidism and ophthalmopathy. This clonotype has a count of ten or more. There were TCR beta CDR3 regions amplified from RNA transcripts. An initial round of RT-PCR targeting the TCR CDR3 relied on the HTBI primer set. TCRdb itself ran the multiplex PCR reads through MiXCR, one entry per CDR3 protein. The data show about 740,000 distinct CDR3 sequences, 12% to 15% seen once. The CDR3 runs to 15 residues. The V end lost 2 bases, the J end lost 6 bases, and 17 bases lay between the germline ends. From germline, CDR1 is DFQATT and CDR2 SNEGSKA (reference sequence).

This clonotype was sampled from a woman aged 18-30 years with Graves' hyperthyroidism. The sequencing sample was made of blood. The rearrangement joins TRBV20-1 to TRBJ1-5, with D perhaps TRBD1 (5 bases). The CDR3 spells CSARPLTLGTQPQHF. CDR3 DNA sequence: TGCAGTGCTAGACCACTTACCCTGGGGACTCAGCCCCAGCATTTT.